This TCR beta chain was documented in a study of blood T cell repertoires in COVID-19. Looking at the study overall: Acute-phase and convalescent COVID-19 samples originated in the United States, Italy and Spain. Nucleic acid was either cDNA or gDNA, and it came from T cells, B-cell-depleted T cells, or PBMCs.

Authors' methods: Amplification from reference gene primers served as the basis for estimated nucleated cell counts. The table came from immunoSEQ multiplex PCR; TCRdb's copy has only in-frame clones and leaves some out. V, J and clone size are those of that table, while D and trimming were read from the DNA. The sample consists of over 200,000 clones, 70% to 90% of them appearing once. Trimming took 3 bases from V and 1 from J, leaving 9 bases between them. Per germline, CDR1 SGHTA and CDR2 FQGTGA. The CDR3 is 14 amino acids. This chain connects TRBV7-3 to TRBJ1-1; no definite D call. What was sequenced was peripheral blood. The clonotype comes from a woman between 50 and 59 years old with active or convalescent COVID-19. The CDR3 DNA reads TGTGCCAGCAGCTTGGCCCGGGGGAACACTGAAGCTTTCTTT. Translation gives CASSLARGNTEAFF.